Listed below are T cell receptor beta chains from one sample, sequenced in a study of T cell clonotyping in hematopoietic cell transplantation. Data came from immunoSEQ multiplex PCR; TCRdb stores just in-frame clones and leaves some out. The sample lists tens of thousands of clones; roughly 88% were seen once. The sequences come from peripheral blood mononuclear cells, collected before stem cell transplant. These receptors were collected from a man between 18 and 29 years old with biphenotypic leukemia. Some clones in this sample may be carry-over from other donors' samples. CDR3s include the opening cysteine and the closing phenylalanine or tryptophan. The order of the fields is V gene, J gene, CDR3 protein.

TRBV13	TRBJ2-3	CASSPGGQSSTDTQYF
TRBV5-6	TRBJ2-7	CASRSLQGQRYEQYF
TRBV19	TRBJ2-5	CASSRLSGGAETQYF
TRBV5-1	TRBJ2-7	CASSFTGTNLGSYEQYF
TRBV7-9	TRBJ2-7	CASSFSSSYEQYF
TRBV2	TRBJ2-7	CASLSSYEQYF
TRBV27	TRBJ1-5	CASSLTGSNQPQHF
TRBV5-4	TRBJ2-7	CASAPTSAFGTGEYEQYF
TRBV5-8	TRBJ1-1	CASSLGYEAFF
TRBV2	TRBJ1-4	CASKVGATNEKLFF
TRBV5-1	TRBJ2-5	CASSYSGETQYF
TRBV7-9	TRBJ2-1	CASSVSGSSYNEQFF
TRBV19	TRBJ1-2	CASAGQGGYGYTF
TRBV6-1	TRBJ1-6	CASIVTGNSPLHF
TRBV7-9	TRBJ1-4	CASSWGWTGATNEKLFF
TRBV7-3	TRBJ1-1	CASSLGPHSEGTEAFF
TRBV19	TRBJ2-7	CASSSRSSGRGEQYF
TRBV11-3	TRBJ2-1	CASSHDVKDNEQFF
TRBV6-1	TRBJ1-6	CASSDRERSPLHF
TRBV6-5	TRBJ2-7	CASSYSIEQGEQYF
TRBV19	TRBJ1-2	CASRPSGRNLAKGYTF
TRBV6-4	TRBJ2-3	CASSATGETDTQYF
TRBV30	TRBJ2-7	CAWNFGYTYEQYF
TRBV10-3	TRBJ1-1	CAISEGGQANTEAFF
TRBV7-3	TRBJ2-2	CASSLNPRTANTGELFF
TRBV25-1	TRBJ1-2	CASSESRLGGGYTF
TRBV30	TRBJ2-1	CAWSQGRDNEQFF
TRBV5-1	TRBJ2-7	CASSWTLSGGAYEQYF
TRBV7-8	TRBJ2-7	CASSLSIGGPPYEQYF
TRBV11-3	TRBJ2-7	CASSFPHGASGGGLEQYF
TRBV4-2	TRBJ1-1	CASSPGRLEAFF
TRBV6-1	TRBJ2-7	CASSALTSGGARGPYEQYF
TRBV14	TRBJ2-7	CASSQERDRGPRVSYEQYF
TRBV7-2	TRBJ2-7	CASSLGQGTSLEQYF
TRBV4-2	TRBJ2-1	CASSHRWTSGNEQFF
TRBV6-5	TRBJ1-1	CASSYAKATTTEAFF
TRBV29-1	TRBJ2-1	CSVDPGLVEEQFF
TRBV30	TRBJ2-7	CAWRTGKDWGEQYF
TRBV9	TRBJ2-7	CASSEGGSTYEQYF
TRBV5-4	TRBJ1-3	CASSPDPGRSSGNTIYF
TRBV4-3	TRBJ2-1	CASSQEVQGKEFF
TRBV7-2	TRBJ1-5	CASSLRGNQPQHF